Listed here is a single T cell receptor (beta chain). Its antigen is not known. The V and J ends lost 3 bases and 1 base, in that order; junction bases with no gene match: 10. Germline V lookup: CDR1 LNHNV, CDR2 YYDKDF (reference sequence). CDR3 length: 17 amino acids. This sample is part of a study of T cell responses to AZD1222 COVID-19 vaccine. Regarding the study as a whole: It was only a handful of AZD1222 recipients who were seropositive at baseline. Donors skewed white British and female; clonal diversity was possibly underestimated. Spike was spanned by vaccine-associated CD4 TCRs, with dominance at 160-218 and 743-854. All repertoire sampling was performed exclusively after the peak T cell response.

Clones were sequenced by immunoSEQ multiplex PCR, and TCRdb holds only the in-frame ones, with some missing. The sample shows 120,000 or so clones, around 87% of them seen only once. The source is an adult in good health. The V call is TRBV15, the J call TRBJ2-3, with 7 positions matching TRBD2. The starting material was peripheral blood, obtained on day 0 of AZD1222 vaccination. The CDR3 region is CATSSKVGRPGTDTQYF. The CDR3 nucleotides are TGTGCCACCAGCAGTAAAGTCGGGAGGCCCGGCACAGATACGCAGTATTTT. The full variable domain, with the rest looked up from reference TRBV15 and TRBJ2-3, is DAMVIQNPRYQVTQFGKPVTLSCSQTLNHNVMYWYQQKSSQAPKLLFHYYDKDFNNEADTPDNFQSRRPNTSFCFLDIRSPGLGDTAMYLCATSSKVGRPGTDTQYFGPGTRLTVL.